What follows are 9 T cell receptor beta chains derived from one specimen sequenced in a study of CD8+CD57+ T cells in acquired aplastic anemia. TCR beta VDJ and CDR3 profiling used genomic DNA as template. MiXCR was run by TCRdb on the reads, yielding one entry per CDR3 protein. The table records approximately 380,000 distinct CDR3 sequences, about two thirds of them present only once. Sample: sorted CD4+, CD8+, or CD8+CD57+ T cells (not recorded which) from PBMCs. These TCRs come from a human donor in good health, serving as a control.

The V gene is TRBV12-5, the J gene TRBJ2-2; D is possibly TRBD1 (6 bases). CDR1 is LGHNT and CDR2 is FRNRAP in the germline V gene. The CDR3 runs 14 residues. Trimming left V 5 bases short and J 4 bases short, with 11 bases between. CDR3 sequence: CASGPGTITGELFF. The CDR3 nucleotides read TGTGCTAGTGGTCCCGGGACAATCACCGGGGAGCTGTTTTTT.

This clonotype was detected a few times. The chain carries TRBV29-1 and TRBJ1-2; 9 nucleotides agree with TRBD1. Germline loops: CDR1 SQVTM, CDR2 ANQGSEA. The CDR3 has 14 amino acids. The V and J ends lost 6 bases and 3 bases, in that order; junction bases with no gene match: 8. CDR3 protein: CSVVGTGNDYGYTF. The CDR3 DNA is TGCAGCGTCGTCGGGACAGGGAATGACTATGGCTACACCTTC.

This clonotype was seen just once. This chain links TRBV10-2 with TRBJ2-7, with TRBD1 matching over 9 bases. V dropped 4 bases and J dropped 5; count of bases not matched to a gene: 9. The CDR3 totals 15 residues. Per germline, CDR1 WSHSY and CDR2 SAAADI. CDR3 DNA: TGCGCCAGCAGTGGAAACAAGGACAGGGGAGACGAGCAGTACTTC. Protein sequence: CASSGNKDRGDEQYF.

V and J are TRBV6-1 and TRBJ1-2; D remains ambiguous. CDR3 length: 13 amino acids. Germline CDR1 is MNHNS and CDR2 is SASEGT. Trimming left V 5 bases short and J 7 bases short, with 14 bases between. The CDR3 coding sequence is TGTGCCAGCAGTCCCCAAAGTGGGGTTGGCTACACCTTC. As protein: CASSPQSGVGYTF.

The V and J genes are TRBV20-1 and TRBJ1-6; TRBD1 might be the D (5 bases). Trimming stripped 5 bases from V and 10 bases from J, with 21 bases between. This CDR3 is built from 15 residues. Germline CDR1 DFQATT, CDR2 SNEGSKA (reference sequence). CDR3 protein: CSAEDGARRKSPLHF. CDR3 bases: TGCAGTGCTGAAGACGGGGCTAGACGGAAGTCACCCCTCCACTTT.

The chain is built from TRBV19 and TRBJ2-1; TRBD1 matches at 10 bases. The CDR3 has 15 amino acids. Losses at the gene ends were 4 bases for V and 15 bases for J; bases not matched to a gene: 15. Per the germline V gene, CDR1 is LNHDA and CDR2 is SQIVND (reference sequence). The DNA of the CDR3 is TGTGCCAGTAGTAAGGGACAGGGGTCTCAGGGCGACCCGTTCTTC. Amino acid sequence: CASSKGQGSQGDPFF.

This clonotype was counted at least ten times. This chain connects TRBV3-1 to TRBJ1-2; 8 bases fit TRBD1. The CDR3 contains 15 residues. The V and J ends lost 3 bases and 4 bases, in that order; junction bases with no gene match: 7. In germline, CDR1 is LGHDT, CDR2 YNNKEL (reference sequence). CDR3 residues: CASSQRQGTIYGYTF. The CDR3 DNA is TGTGCCAGCAGCCAGAGACAGGGGACCATCTATGGCTACACCTTC.

Notes on this clonotype: One junction end does not reproduce the germline sequence, and a read error may be involved. This chain links TRBV10-1 with TRBJ2-7, with 8 bases fitting TRBD2. The CDR3 loop spans 13 amino acids. Germline CDR1 WNHNN, CDR2 SYGVQD (reference sequence). The CDR3 spells CASTSSGSPEQYF. The CDR3 DNA is TGTGCCAGCACCTCCAGCGGGAGTCCCGAGCAGTACTTC.

The sample holds many counts of this clonotype. V is TRBV7-3 and J is TRBJ2-5; the D gene is possibly TRBD2 (7 bases). The CDR3 is made up of 15 amino acids. V shed 2 bases and J shed 3 bases, with 13 bases lying between them. Germline lookup yields CDR1 SGHTA and CDR2 FQGTGA. The CDR3 DNA is TGTGCCAGCAGCTTATCGGGGGCGGGGGAAGAGACCCAGTACTTC. This sequence encodes CASSLSGAGEETQYF.